This T cell receptor beta chain was found in a study of blood T cells in healthy people across ages (dated by TCRdb to between 2014 and 2017). With regard to the full study: In model experiments, template switching captured roughly one uniquely barcoded TCR beta cDNA molecule for every two T cells. Age-related changes in TCR beta repertoire diversity were measured in the study by deep sequencing normalized with unique cDNA molecular identifiers. Donors were grouped into four age groups: young (average 16 years), middle-aged (about 40), aged (roughly 62) and long-lived (approximately 82). Donors of different ages were randomly distributed across sequencing lanes to avoid experimental bias. Two additional independent replicas of 1 million unique cDNA reads from the same blood draw were analyzed for two donors (one aged 18 to 30 and one aged 80 or older). The study at large found these results: Compared with the aged group, the long-lived group had more naive CD4+ T cells, fewer expanded clones and increased TCR diversity, a pattern suggesting age selection. There was a strong correlation between observed TCR beta diversity and the percentage of naive T cells measured by flow cytometry. Observed TCR beta diversity per million T cells fell roughly linearly with age, and a significant reduction was already apparent by age roughly 40. Conclusive comparison of naive and antigen-experienced compartments was prevented by the profiling of bulk unsorted PBMCs. Donor CMV infection status was unknown, potentially confounding age-related changes in expanded clonotypes. Estimates of total diversity from one million sequenced T cells were regarded as lower bounds and underestimates.

Note on this clonotype: What this receptor recognizes is not known. No much larger clonotype is one base removed from it; base qualities were not supplied.

To prepare the library, 5' RACE was applied. For sequencing, an Illumina HiSeq 2500 was employed. The second PCR ran for about 6 to 12 cycles and used a J-beta primer mix along with a sample-barcoded 5' primer. A template-switch 5' adaptor carrying 12 random nucleotides introduced a unique molecular identifier onto each TCR beta cDNA molecule. Each sample yielded at least 3 million CDR3-containing paired-end reads. All of the RNA was converted into first-strand cDNA using the Mint cDNA synthesis kit, with a TRBC-specific oligonucleotide serving as the primer. All cDNA was treated with uracil-DNA glycosylase and then went through a first 18-cycle PCR with the universal primers M1SS and BC2_uni_R. In the paper's pipeline: For normalization, 1 million high-quality reads were randomly selected from each sample, with every read carrying a distinct molecular identifier. Reads sharing molecular identifiers were discarded rather than binned into consensus sequences. CDR3 identification, clonotype clustering and error correction used MiTCR with a Q25 quality threshold and the strictest error-elimination algorithm. A nonparametric unseen species model using Euler transformation provided a lower-bound estimate of total TCR beta diversity. TCRdb took the public reads, trimmed them with fastp at Q25, ran MiXCR for clone calling and kept in-frame beta chains. Identical CDR3 proteins give one entry, which carries the most common genes and DNA. The V and J calls were not made by the authors but by TCRdb's processing. The sample contains about 2 million distinct CDR3 sequences, 49% of them found a single time. In total, the top ten clones hold approximately 2.1% of the sample.

The donors were around 39 Caucasian individuals from Russia, aged roughly 6 to 100 years, who were systemically healthy. Each donor gave about 10 milliliters of peripheral blood, drawn into EDTA-treated Vacutainer tubes. PBMCs were isolated by Ficoll-Paque density-gradient centrifugation, with at least 6 million obtained per sample. Trizol reagent was used to extract total RNA from PBMCs, with at least 5.5 micrograms per sample. For every donor, an aliquot of PBMCs went through flow cytometry to measure the percentages of naive CD45RAhigh/CD27high T cells. Taken from cysteine to phenylalanine, the CDR3 has 14 residues. The only DNA kept is the CDR3, 42 bases in frame from the first base. Trimming takes 5 bases from V and 5 bases from J, and the germline ends sit 15 bases apart. The germline V gene yields SGHTA for CDR1 and FQGNSA for CDR2.

The sequence was obtained from a middle-aged woman in good health. Sequenced: blood. The chain was built from TRBV7-2 and TRBJ2-5; possibly the D gene is TRBD2, per 7 matching bases. The bases read TGTGCCAGCAGCGCCGCGGGGGCTTGGGAGACCCAGTACTTC. Translated, it gives CASSAAGAWETQYF.